These T cell receptor beta chains were read from a single sample in a study of cytomegalovirus exposure and HLA in healthy donors. Here immunoSEQ multiplex PCR was the method, and the copy in TCRdb shows in-frame clones only, minus some. The sample lists about 98,000 clones; 87% were seen once. The sequenced sample was PBMCs. Source of these receptors: a woman in her twenties or thirties in good health and CMV-seronegative. CDR3s include the opening cysteine and the closing phenylalanine or tryptophan. The order of the fields is J gene, D gene, clone size, V gene, CDR3 protein, CDR3 DNA. A D gene is named only where the DNA matches it firmly. A row's size may be missing; if present it is once, few, many or a size class.

>TRBJ2-7|.|.|TRBV10-3
CAISETAVSYEQYF
TGTGCCATCAGCGAGACAGCGGTGTCCTACGAGCAGTACTTC
>TRBJ2-1|TRBD2|.|TRBV19
CASSMGLAGGQHLGNNEQFF
TGTGCCAGTAGTATGGGACTAGCGGGAGGGCAACATCTGGGTAACAATGAGCAGTTCTTC
>TRBJ2-5|.|.|TRBV18
CASSSPGQETQYF
TGTGCCAGCTCTTCGCCGGGGCAAGAGACCCAGTACTTC
>TRBJ2-7|.|.|TRBV5-6
CASSLGAGQSSYEQYF
TGTGCCAGCAGCTTGGGTGCGGGGCAGAGCTCCTACGAGCAGTACTTC
>TRBJ2-7|.|.|TRBV9
CASSPLAYEQYF
TGTGCCAGCAGCCCCCTCGCCTACGAGCAGTACTTC
>TRBJ1-2|.|few|TRBV14
CASSATGLGPNGYTF
TGTGCCAGCAGCGCCACCGGATTGGGGCCTAATGGCTACACCTTC
>TRBJ1-5|.|.|TRBV4-2
CASSQEGDQPQHF
TGTGCCAGCAGCCAAGAAGGAGATCAGCCCCAGCATTTT
>TRBJ2-5|.|.|TRBV6-6
CASAQGRETQYF
TGTGCCAGCGCCCAGGGGAGAGAGACCCAGTACTTC
>TRBJ1-6|.|.|TRBV7-8
CASKPGTSNSPLHF
TGTGCCAGCAAACCCGGGACATCTAATTCACCCCTCCACTTT
>TRBJ2-5|TRBD1|.|TRBV13
CASSPPRTGPSQETQYF
TGTGCCAGCAGCCCCCCCCGGACAGGGCCGAGCCAAGAGACCCAGTACTTC
>TRBJ2-1|.|.|TRBV6-4
CASSDSILAQDEQFF
TGTGCCAGCAGTGACTCGATTCTAGCGCAGGATGAGCAGTTCTTC
>TRBJ1-4|TRBD1|.|TRBV6-5
CASSYSAGTGGEKLFF
TGTGCCAGCAGTTACTCTGCTGGGACAGGAGGTGAAAAACTGTTTTTT
>TRBJ2-7|.|.|TRBV27
CASTPSQGTRYEQYF
TGTGCCAGCACTCCTTCTCAGGGGACCCGCTACGAGCAGTACTTC
>TRBJ2-3|TRBD2|.|TRBV6-5
CASSSPGRDSDTQYF
TGTGCCAGCAGTTCCCCCGGGAGGGATTCAGATACGCAGTATTTT
>TRBJ2-3|.|.|TRBV5-4
CASSFGSGQYF
TGTGCCAGCAGCTTCGGGTCGGGGCAGTATTTT
>TRBJ1-1|TRBD1|.|TRBV9
CASSVGGQGGEAFF
TGTGCCAGCAGCGTAGGTGGACAGGGCGGTGAAGCTTTCTTT
>TRBJ2-7|TRBD1|.|TRBV19
CASSIRGGDYEQYF
TGTGCCAGTAGTATCCGAGGGGGCGATTACGAGCAGTACTTC
>TRBJ1-5|.|once|TRBV15
CATSRDRGNQPQHF
TGTGCCACCAGCAGAGACAGGGGCAATCAGCCCCAGCATTTT
>TRBJ1-3|TRBD1|.|TRBV4-1
CASSQVGSRGPGNTIYF
TGCGCCAGCAGCCAAGTCGGGAGCAGGGGGCCTGGAAACACCATATATTTT
>TRBJ1-1|.|.|TRBV27
CASSSFEAFF
TGTGCCAGCAGTTCGTTTGAAGCTTTCTTT
>TRBJ1-1|.|.|TRBV29-1
CSVAFRAPDTEAFF
TGCAGCGTTGCGTTCAGGGCCCCTGACACTGAAGCTTTCTTT
>TRBJ1-2|.|.|TRBV10-3
CAISEVWTQPNYGYTF
TGTGCCATCAGTGAAGTCTGGACACAACCCAACTATGGCTACACCTTC
>TRBJ2-2|TRBD2|.|TRBV13
CASSRLAGSYTGELFF
TGTGCCAGCTCTAGACTAGCGGGATCATACACCGGGGAGCTGTTTTTT
>TRBJ2-1|.|few|TRBV28
CASSISVGANNEQFF
TGTGCCAGCAGCATTTCGGTGGGGGCAAACAATGAGCAGTTCTTC
>TRBJ2-2|TRBD1|.|TRBV5-5
CASSLGTGAYGELFF
TGTGCCAGCAGCTTGGGGACAGGGGCATACGGGGAGCTGTTTTTT
>TRBJ2-2|.|.|TRBV2
CASSARLPNTGELFF
TGTGCCAGCAGTGCTAGGCTCCCGAACACCGGGGAGCTGTTTTTT
>TRBJ1-1|TRBD1|.|TRBV5-1
CASSPRQGAYGNTEAFF
TGCGCCAGCAGCCCAAGACAGGGGGCGTATGGAAACACTGAAGCTTTCTTT
>TRBJ2-5|TRBD2|.|TRBV18
CASSRTSGKETQYF
TGTGCCAGCTCTCGCACTAGCGGAAAAGAGACCCAGTACTTC
>TRBJ2-3|TRBD1|few|TRBV18
CASSPSDRGTDTQYF
TGTGCCAGCTCCCCCTCCGACAGGGGCACAGATACGCAGTATTTT
>TRBJ2-1|TRBD1|.|TRBV7-9
CASSLADRVYNEQFF
TGTGCCAGCAGCTTAGCGGACAGGGTCTACAATGAGCAGTTCTTC
>TRBJ2-3|.|.|TRBV2
CASSWDTSTDTQYF
TGTGCCAGCAGCTGGGACACCAGCACAGATACGCAGTATTTT
>TRBJ2-5|TRBD2|.|TRBV5-1
CASSSGLAGLETQYF
TGCGCCAGCAGCTCGGGACTAGCGGGACTAGAGACCCAGTACTTC
>TRBJ2-1|.|.|TRBV19
CASSLGQGGHSEQFF
TGTGCCAGTAGTTTGGGCCAGGGCGGTCATAGTGAGCAGTTCTTC
>TRBJ2-7|.|.|TRBV5-4
CASSWGGLQVYEQYF
TGTGCCAGCAGCTGGGGGGGCCTACAGGTTTACGAGCAGTACTTC
>TRBJ2-1|TRBD2|.|TRBV29-1
CSVEEGSGRLGNEQFF
TGCAGCGTTGAAGAGGGTAGCGGGAGGCTAGGAAATGAGCAGTTCTTC
>TRBJ2-7|.|once|TRBV18
CASSPHLGGPYEQYF
TGTGCCAGCTCACCTCACCTAGGGGGACCTTACGAGCAGTACTTC
>TRBJ1-1|.|once|TRBV6-1
CASRRATSEAFF
TGTGCCAGCAGACGAGCGACGTCTGAAGCTTTCTTT
>TRBJ2-7|TRBD2|.|TRBV18
CASSIGLAGYEQYF
TGTGCCAGCTCAATAGGACTAGCGGGGTATGAGCAGTACTTC
>TRBJ2-7|.|.|TRBV7-8
CASSPDRQKDRYF
TGTGCCAGCAGCCCCGATCGACAGAAAGACCGGTACTTC
>TRBJ1-3|TRBD1|.|TRBV6-5
CASSRDRDSGNTIYF
TGTGCCAGCAGTCGTGACAGGGACTCTGGAAACACCATATATTTT
>TRBJ2-5|.|.|TRBV4-3
CASSQDNQETQYF
TGCGCCAGCAGCCAAGACAACCAAGAGACCCAGTACTTC
>TRBJ1-2|.|.|TRBV18
CASSTQPGQFPGYTF
TGTGCCAGCTCAACCCAACCCGGACAGTTCCCTGGCTACACCTTC
>TRBJ2-1|.|once|TRBV25-1
CASSEWETSEQFF
TGTGCCAGCAGTGAATGGGAGACCTCTGAGCAGTTCTTC
>TRBJ2-3|TRBD2|.|TRBV6-5
CASSYGGGPQYF
TGTGCCAGCAGTTACGGGGGAGGGCCTCAGTATTTT
>TRBJ1-4|.|.|TRBV18
CASSPGLGGEKLFF
TGTGCCAGCTCACCAGGATTGGGGGGAGAAAAACTGTTTTTT